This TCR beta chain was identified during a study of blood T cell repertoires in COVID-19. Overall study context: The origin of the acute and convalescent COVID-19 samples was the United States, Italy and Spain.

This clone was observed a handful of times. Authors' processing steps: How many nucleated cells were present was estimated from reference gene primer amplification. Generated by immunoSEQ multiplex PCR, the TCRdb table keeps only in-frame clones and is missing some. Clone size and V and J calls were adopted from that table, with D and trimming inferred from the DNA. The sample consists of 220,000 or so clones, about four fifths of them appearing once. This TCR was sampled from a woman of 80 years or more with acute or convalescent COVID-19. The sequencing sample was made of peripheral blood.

CDR3 bases: TGTGCCAGCAAAGGCGGGGGTAATGAGCAGTTCTTC. Its protein product is CASKGGGNEQFF. This chain links TRBV9 with TRBJ2-1; 7 bases align to TRBD2. CDR3 size: 12 residues. Trimming at V came to 6 bases and at J to 7 bases, leaving 4 bases not matched to a gene. Per germline, CDR1 SGDLS and CDR2 YYNGEE.